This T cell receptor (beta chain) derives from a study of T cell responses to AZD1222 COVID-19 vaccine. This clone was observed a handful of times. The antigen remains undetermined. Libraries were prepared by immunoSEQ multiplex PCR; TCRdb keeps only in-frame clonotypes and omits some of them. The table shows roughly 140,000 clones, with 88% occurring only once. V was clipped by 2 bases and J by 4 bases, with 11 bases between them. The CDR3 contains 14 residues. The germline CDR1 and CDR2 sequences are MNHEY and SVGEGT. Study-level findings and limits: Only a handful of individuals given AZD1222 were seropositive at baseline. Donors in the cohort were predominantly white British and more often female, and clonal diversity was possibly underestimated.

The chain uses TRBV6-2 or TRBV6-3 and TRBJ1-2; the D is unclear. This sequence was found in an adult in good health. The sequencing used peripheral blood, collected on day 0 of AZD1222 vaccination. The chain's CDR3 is CASSYLRSLYGYTF. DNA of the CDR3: TGTGCCAGCAGTTACCTCAGGAGCCTCTATGGCTACACCTTC.